The clone carrying this T cell receptor beta chain has a single count. This record comes from a study of blood T cell repertoires in COVID-19. Study-level information: Collection of acute and convalescent COVID-19 samples took place in the United States, Italy and Spain. Sample material is recorded as cDNA or gDNA derived from T cells, B-cell-depleted T cells, or PBMCs.

Study processing details: Estimation of nucleated cell counts relied on the amplification of reference gene primers. Here immunoSEQ multiplex PCR was the method, and the copy in TCRdb shows in-frame clones only, minus some. V and J calls and clone size follow that table, whereas D and trimming were derived from the DNA. The table records about 83,000 clones, more than 75% of them present only once. CDR1 is LNHNV and CDR2 is YYDKDF in the germline V gene (reference sequence). There are 16 residues in the CDR3. Trimming cost V 3 bases and J 5 bases; bases outside gene matches: 9. This chain connects TRBV15 to TRBJ2-3; TRBD2 matches 9 bases. Sample: peripheral blood. This clonotype was obtained from a man aged 50 to 59 with active COVID-19. The CDR3 reads CATSRGRGGSEDTQYF. The CDR3 DNA reads TGTGCCACCAGCAGGGGGCGGGGGGGCTCAGAAGATACGCAGTATTTT.